Presented here are 5 T cell receptor beta chains from one specimen sequenced in a study of regulatory T cells in long-lasting Graves disease. In building TCR beta libraries, iRepertoire HTBI primers were used together with Arm-PCR of CDR3 regions. From the multiplex PCR reads, TCRdb called clonotypes with MiXCR, one entry per CDR3 protein. The table lists under 300,000 distinct CDR3 sequences, 20% to 25% of them singletons. Time point indicated: newly diagnosed GD, antithyroid drugs for less than 3 months. PBMC RNA served as the TCR library source. The specimen was peripheral blood mononuclear cells (PBMCs), collected at new diagnosis, from a patient treated with antithyroid drugs. These receptors were taken from a female donor with Graves disease.

This clonotype appeared many times. The V and J genes are TRBV10-3 and TRBJ2-1, with TRBD2 matching over 14 bases. The J segment lost 6 bases and the V segment lost 5 bases, leaving 9 bases of the junction unmatched. Germline V gene sequence: CDR1 ENHRY, CDR2 SYGVKD. The CDR3 runs 17 residues. CDR3 nucleotide sequence: TGTGCCATCAGTCGTTGGGGACTAGCGGGAGCGACCAATGAGCAGTTCTTC. It translates to CAISRWGLAGATNEQFF.

As for this clonotype: The likely explanation is a read error, given a far larger clone one base away. No conserved phenylalanine or tryptophan is present at the end of the CDR3, so a read error is the likely explanation. The chain links TRBV5-8 to TRBJ2-3; D is undetermined. CDR1 and CDR2 (germline): SGHTS, YDEGEE. The CDR3 spans 13 residues. V lost 2 bases and J 11 bases, leaving 15 bases between the germline ends. The CDR3 coding sequence is TGTGCCAGCAGCTTAGGTCGAGGCACGGTGCAGTATCTT. This codes for CASSLGRGTVQYL.

The rearrangement uses TRBV9 and TRBJ1-2; D is possibly TRBD1 (6 bases). The V end lost 3 bases, the J end lost 7 bases, and 13 bases lay between the germline ends. CDR3 length equals 13 residues. Germline V lookup: CDR1 SGDLS, CDR2 YYNGEE. DNA of the CDR3: TGTGCCAGCAGCGAGGGACAAAGCGTTGGCTACACCTTC. Protein: CASSEGQSVGYTF. Combining the CDR3 with reference TRBV9 and TRBJ1-2 gives the whole variable domain DSGVTQTPKHLITATGQRVTLRCSPRSGDLSVYWYQQSLDQGLQFLIQYYNGEERAKGNILERFSAQQFPDLHSELNLSSLELGDSALYFCASSEGQSVGYTFGSGTRLTVV.

The chain joins TRBV5-4 to TRBJ2-3; D may be TRBD2 (5 bases). This CDR3 is 18 amino acids long. The V gene's germline CDR1 is SGHNT and CDR2 YYREEE (reference sequence). V lost 4 bases and J 0 bases, leaving 21 bases between the germline ends. For the CDR3, the DNA is TGTGCCAGCAGCGCCCCCCGGGCGGGCGGATTTAGCACAGATACGCAGTATTTT. Translated: CASSAPRAGGFSTDTQYF. The whole variable domain, remainder taken from reference TRBV5-4 and TRBJ2-3, is ETGVTQSPTHLIKTRGQQVTLRCSSQSGHNTVSWYQQALGQGPQFIFQYYREEENGRGNFPPRFSGLQFPNYSSELNVNALELDDSALYLCASSAPRAGGFSTDTQYFGPGTRLTVL.

This clonotype was recorded many times. The chain has TRBV5-4 and TRBJ2-1; D is perhaps TRBD1 (6 bases). Germline CDR1 reads SGHNT; CDR2 reads YYREEE (reference sequence). The V and J ends lost 3 bases and 0 bases respectively, with 13 bases between them. This CDR3 has 16 residues. The CDR3 DNA reads as TGTGCCAGCAGCTCGAGAACAGGGTTCTCCTACAATGAGCAGTTCTTC. As protein: CASSSRTGFSYNEQFF.